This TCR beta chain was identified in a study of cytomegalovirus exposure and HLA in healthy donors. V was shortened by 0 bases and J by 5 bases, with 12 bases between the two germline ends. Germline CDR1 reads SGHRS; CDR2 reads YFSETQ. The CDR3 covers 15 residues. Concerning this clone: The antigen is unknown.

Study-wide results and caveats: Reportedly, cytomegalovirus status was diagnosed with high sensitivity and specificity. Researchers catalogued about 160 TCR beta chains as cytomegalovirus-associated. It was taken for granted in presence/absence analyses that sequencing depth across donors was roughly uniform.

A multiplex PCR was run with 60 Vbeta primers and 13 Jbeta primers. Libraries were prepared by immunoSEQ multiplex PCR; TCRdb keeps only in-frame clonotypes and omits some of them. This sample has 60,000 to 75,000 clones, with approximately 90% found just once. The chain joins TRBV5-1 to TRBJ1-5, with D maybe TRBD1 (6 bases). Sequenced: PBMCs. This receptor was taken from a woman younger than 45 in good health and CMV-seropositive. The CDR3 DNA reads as TGCGCCAGCAGCTTGGGGGTGGCAGGGGATCAGCCCCAGCATTTT. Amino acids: CASSLGVAGDQPQHF.